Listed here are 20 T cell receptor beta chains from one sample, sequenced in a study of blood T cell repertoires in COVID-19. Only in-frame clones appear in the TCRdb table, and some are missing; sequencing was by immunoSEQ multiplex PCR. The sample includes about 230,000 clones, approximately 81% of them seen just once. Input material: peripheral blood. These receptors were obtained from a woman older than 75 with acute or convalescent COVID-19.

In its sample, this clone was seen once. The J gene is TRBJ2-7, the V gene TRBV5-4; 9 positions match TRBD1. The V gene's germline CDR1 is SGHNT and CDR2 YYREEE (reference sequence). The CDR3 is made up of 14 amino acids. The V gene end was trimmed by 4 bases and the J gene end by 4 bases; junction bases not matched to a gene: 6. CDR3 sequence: CASSMGQGMYEQYF. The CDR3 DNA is TGTGCCAGCAGCATGGGACAGGGTATGTACGAGCAGTACTTC. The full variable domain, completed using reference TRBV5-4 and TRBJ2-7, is ETGVTQSPTHLIKTRGQQVTLRCSSQSGHNTVSWYQQALGQGPQFIFQYYREEENGRGNFPPRFSGLQFPNYSSELNVNALELDDSALYLCASSMGQGMYEQYFGPGTRLTVT.

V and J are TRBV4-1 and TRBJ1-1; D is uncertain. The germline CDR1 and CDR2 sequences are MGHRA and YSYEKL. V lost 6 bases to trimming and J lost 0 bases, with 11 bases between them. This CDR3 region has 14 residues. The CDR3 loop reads CASRGSTMNTEAFF. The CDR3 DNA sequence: TGCGCCAGCAGGGGCTCGACCATGAACACTGAAGCTTTCTTT.

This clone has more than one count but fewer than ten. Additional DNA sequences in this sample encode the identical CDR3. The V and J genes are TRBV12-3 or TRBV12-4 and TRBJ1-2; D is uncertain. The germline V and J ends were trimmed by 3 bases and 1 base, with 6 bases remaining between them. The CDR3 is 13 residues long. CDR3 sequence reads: CASSLRGNYGYTF. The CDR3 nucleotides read TGTGCCAGCAGTTTGCGGGGTAACTATGGCTACACCTTC.

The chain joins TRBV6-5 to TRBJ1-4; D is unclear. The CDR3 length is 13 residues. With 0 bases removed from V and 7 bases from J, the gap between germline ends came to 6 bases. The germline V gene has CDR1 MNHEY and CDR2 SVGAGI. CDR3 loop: CASSYSNGEKLFF. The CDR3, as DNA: TGTGCCAGCAGTTACTCGAACGGTGAAAAACTGTTTTTT.

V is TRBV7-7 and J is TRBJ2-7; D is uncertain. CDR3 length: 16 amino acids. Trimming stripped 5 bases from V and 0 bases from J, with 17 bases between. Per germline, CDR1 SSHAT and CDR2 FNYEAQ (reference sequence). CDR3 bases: TGTGCCAGCAGCCCCCAGTTGGCGGAGAGCTCCTACGAGCAGTACTTC. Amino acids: CASSPQLAESSYEQYF.

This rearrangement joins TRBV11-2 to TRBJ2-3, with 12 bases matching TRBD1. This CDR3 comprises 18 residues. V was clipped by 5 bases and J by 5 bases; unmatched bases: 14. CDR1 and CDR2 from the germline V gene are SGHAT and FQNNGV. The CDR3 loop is CASSPGTGGILGEDTQYF. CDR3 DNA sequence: TGTGCCAGCAGCCCGGGGACAGGGGGCATCTTAGGGGAAGATACGCAGTATTTT.

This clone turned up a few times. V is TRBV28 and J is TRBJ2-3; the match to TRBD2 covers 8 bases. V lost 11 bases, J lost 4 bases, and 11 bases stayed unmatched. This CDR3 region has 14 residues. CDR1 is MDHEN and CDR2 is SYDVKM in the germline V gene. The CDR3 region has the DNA TGTGCCTCCCAGTGGCTAGCGGGTTCAGATACGCAGTATTTT. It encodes CASQWLAGSDTQYF.

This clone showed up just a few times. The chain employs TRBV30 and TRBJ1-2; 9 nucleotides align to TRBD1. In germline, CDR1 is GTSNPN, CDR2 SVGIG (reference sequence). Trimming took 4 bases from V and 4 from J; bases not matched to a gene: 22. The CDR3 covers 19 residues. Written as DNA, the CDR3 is TGTGCCTGGACCCCCGCCTCCGGGACAGGGTTCGCCTCACTCTATGGCTACACCTTC. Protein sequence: CAWTPASGTGFASLYGYTF. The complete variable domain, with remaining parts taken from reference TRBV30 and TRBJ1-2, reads SQTIHQWPATLVQPVGSPLSLECTVEGTSNPNLYWYRQAAGRGLQLLFYSVGIGQISSEVPQNLSASRPQDRQFILSSKKLLLSDSGFYLCAWTPASGTGFASLYGYTFGSGTRLTVV.

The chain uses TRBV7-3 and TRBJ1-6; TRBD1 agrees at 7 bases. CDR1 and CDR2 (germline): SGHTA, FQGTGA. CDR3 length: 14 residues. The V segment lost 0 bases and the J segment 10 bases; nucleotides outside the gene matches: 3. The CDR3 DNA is TGTGCCAGCAGCTTAACAGGGGGCCGGTCACCCCTCCACTTT. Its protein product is CASSLTGGRSPLHF. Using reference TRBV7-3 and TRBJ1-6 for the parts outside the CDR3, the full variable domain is GAGVSQTPSNKVTEKGKYVELRCDPISGHTALYWYRQSLGQGPEFLIYFQGTGAADDSGLPNDRFFAVRPEGSVSTLKIQRTERGDSAVYLCASSLTGGRSPLHFGNGTRLTVT.

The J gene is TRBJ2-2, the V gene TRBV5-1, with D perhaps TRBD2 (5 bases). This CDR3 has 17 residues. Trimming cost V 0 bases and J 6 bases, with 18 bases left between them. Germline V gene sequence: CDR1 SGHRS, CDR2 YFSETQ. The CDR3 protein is CASSLASLPGSPGELFF. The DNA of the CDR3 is TGCGCCAGCAGCTTGGCCTCCTTACCGGGATCACCCGGGGAGCTGTTTTTT.

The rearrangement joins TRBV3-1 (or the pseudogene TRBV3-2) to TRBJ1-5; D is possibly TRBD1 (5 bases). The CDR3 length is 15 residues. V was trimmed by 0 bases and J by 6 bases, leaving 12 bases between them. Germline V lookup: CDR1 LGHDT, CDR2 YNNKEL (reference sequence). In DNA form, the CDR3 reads TGTGCCAGCAGCCAAGATAGTCGGGGGGGTCAGCCCCAGCATTTT. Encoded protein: CASSQDSRGGQPQHF.

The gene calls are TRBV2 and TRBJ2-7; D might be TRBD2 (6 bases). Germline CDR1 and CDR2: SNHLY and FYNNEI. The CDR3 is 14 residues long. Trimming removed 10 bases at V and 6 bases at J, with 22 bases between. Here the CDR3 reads CATTQGAGGSEQYF. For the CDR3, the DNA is TGTGCCACTACCCAGGGAGCCGGGGGAAGCGAGCAGTACTTC.

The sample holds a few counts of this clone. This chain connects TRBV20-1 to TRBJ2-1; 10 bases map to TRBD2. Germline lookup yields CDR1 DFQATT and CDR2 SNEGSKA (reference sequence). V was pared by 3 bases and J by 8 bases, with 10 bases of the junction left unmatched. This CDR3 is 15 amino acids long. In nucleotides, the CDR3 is TGCAGTGCTAGTCCGGCTAGCGGGGGTCAATATGAGCAGTTCTTC. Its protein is CSASPASGGQYEQFF.

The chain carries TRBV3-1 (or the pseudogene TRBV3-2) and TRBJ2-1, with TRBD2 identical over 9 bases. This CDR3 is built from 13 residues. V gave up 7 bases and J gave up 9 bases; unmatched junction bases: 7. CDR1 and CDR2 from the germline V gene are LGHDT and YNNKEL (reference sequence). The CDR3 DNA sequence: TGTGCCAGCAAGAGCGGGGGGAATGCTGAGCAGTTCTTC. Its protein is CASKSGGNAEQFF.

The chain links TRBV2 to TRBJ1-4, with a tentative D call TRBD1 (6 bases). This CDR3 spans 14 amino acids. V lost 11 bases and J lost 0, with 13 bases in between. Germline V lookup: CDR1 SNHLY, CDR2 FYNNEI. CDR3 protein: CAEGDGATNEKLFF. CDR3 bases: TGTGCCGAGGGGGACGGAGCAACTAATGAAAAACTGTTTTTT.

CDR3 DNA: TGTGCCAGCAGTTTAAACAGAGGGACTGAAGCTTTCTTT. This encodes CASSLNRGTEAFF. The V gene is TRBV12-3 or TRBV12-4, the J gene TRBJ1-1; D gene ambiguous. The CDR3 is 13 residues long. The ends were cut back, 2 bases at V and 5 bases at J, with 9 bases in the middle.

CDR3 bases: TGTGCCAGCAGTACTAGCGGGTCCTACGAGCAGTACTTC. Encoded protein: CASSTSGSYEQYF. V usage is TRBV27 and J usage is TRBJ2-7; 9 bases align to TRBD2. The CDR3 consists of 13 residues. The V and J ends lost 5 bases and 1 base, in that order; junction bases with no gene match: 0. From germline, CDR1 is MNHEY and CDR2 SMNVEV (reference sequence).

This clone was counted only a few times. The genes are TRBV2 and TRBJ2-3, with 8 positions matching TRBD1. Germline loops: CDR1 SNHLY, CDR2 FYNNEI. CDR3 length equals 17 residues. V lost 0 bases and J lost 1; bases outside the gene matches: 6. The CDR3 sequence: CASSEAVPGQGTDTQYF. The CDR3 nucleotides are TGTGCCAGCAGTGAAGCGGTCCCGGGACAGGGCACAGATACGCAGTATTTT. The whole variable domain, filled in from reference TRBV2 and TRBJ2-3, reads EPEVTQTPSHQVTQMGQEVILRCVPISNHLYFYWYRQILGQKVEFLVSFYNNEISEKSEIFDDQFSVERPDGSNFTLKIRSTKLEDSAMYFCASSEAVPGQGTDTQYFGPGTRLTVL.

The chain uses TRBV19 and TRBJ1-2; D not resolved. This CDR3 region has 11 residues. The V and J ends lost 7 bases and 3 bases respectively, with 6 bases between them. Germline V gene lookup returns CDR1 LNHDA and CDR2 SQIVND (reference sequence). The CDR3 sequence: CASNADYGYTF. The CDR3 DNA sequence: TGTGCCAGTAACGCGGACTATGGCTACACCTTC.

The DNA of the CDR3 is TGTGCCAGCACACCAGGGTTCCACGAGCAGTACTTC. Translation gives CASTPGFHEQYF. This rearrangement joins TRBV6-5 to TRBJ2-7; D is perhaps TRBD1 (5 bases). The germline V gene has CDR1 MNHEY and CDR2 SVGAGI. This CDR3 is built from 12 residues. V was clipped by 7 bases and J by 5 bases, with 12 bases between them.